The 21 T cell receptor beta chains below come from one sample, sequenced in a study of blood T cell repertoires in COVID-19. Repertoires were generated with immunoSEQ multiplex PCR, while TCRdb's copy carries only in-frame clones and drops some. The repertoire consists of approximately 240,000 clones, with 88% occurring once and the leading ten covering approximately 2.2%. Sequenced material: peripheral blood. The origin of the receptors is a woman between 35 and 50 years old who had recovered from COVID-19.

V is TRBV24-1 and J is TRBJ1-5; D gene unclear. CDR1 and CDR2 from the germline V gene are KGHDR and SFDVKD. The V end lost 1 base, the J end lost 2 bases, and 5 bases lay between the germline ends. The CDR3 has 14 residues. The CDR3 sequence is CATSDFTGNQPQHF. The DNA for the CDR3 is TGTGCCACCAGTGATTTTACGGGCAATCAGCCCCAGCATTTT.

The chain is built from TRBV19 and TRBJ1-5, with D unclear. Trimming removed 3 bases from V and 10 bases from J, with 13 bases in between. The CDR3 extends over 13 amino acids. Looked up from germline, CDR1 is LNHDA and CDR2 is SQIVND (reference sequence). The chain's CDR3 is CASSMSQTRPQHF. In DNA, the CDR3 is TGTGCCAGTAGTATGTCGCAGACTCGACCCCAGCATTTT.

CDR3 sequence (DNA): TGTGCCAGTAGTCCCGTCGGGGGGCGCGGTACTGAAGCTTTCTTT. It translates to CASSPVGGRGTEAFF. The chain is built from TRBV19 and TRBJ1-1; a weak D match, TRBD1 (6 bases). Germline CDR1 reads LNHDA; CDR2 reads SQIVND (reference sequence). The CDR3 covers 15 residues. The V and J ends lost 5 bases and 5 bases respectively, with 18 bases between them.

The chain is built from TRBV3-1 (or the pseudogene TRBV3-2) and TRBJ2-3; TRBD2 agrees at 7 bases. V trimming: 0 bases; J trimming: 5 bases; junction bases outside the gene matches: 8. Per germline, CDR1 LGHDT and CDR2 YNNKEL (reference sequence). This CDR3 region has 16 residues. CDR3 nucleotides: TGTGCCAGCAGCCAAGAGTCGGGACTATATAAAGATACGCAGTATTTT. Its protein product is CASSQESGLYKDTQYF.

The rearrangement uses TRBV20-1 and TRBJ2-3; 9 bases match TRBD2. The CDR3 runs to 14 residues. CDR1 is DFQATT and CDR2 is SNEGSKA in the germline V gene (reference sequence). With V trimmed by 3 bases and J by 2 bases, 3 bases remained unmatched. CDR3 in amino acids: CSASLAGPTDTQYF. As DNA, the CDR3 is TGCAGTGCTAGTCTAGCGGGGCCCACAGATACGCAGTATTTT.

J is TRBJ1-4 and V is TRBV28; 7 bases map to TRBD1. The CDR3 is 15 amino acids. Germline V gene data show CDR1 as MDHEN and CDR2 as SYDVKM. V dropped 6 bases and J dropped 5; count of bases not matched to a gene: 9. CDR3 DNA: TGTGCCAGCAGCTACAGGGGCAGGGGAAATGAAAAACTGTTTTTT. This encodes CASSYRGRGNEKLFF.

This clone was seen once. The rearrangement uses TRBV7-9 and TRBJ2-5; 8 nucleotides line up with TRBD1. The germline gives CDR1 SEHNR, CDR2 FQNEAQ (reference sequence). The CDR3 is made up of 17 amino acids. V dropped 1 base and J dropped 2; count of bases not matched to a gene: 9. CDR3 coding DNA: TGTGCCAGCAGCTTAGTGGTCGGGGACAGGCGTCAAGAGACCCAGTACTTC. Protein: CASSLVVGDRRQETQYF.

This chain links TRBV5-1 with TRBJ1-2; TRBD1 might be the D (6 bases). Germline V gene data show CDR1 as SGHRS and CDR2 as YFSETQ. Trimming removed 4 bases at V and 7 bases at J, with 14 bases between. The CDR3 runs 13 residues. The CDR3 reads CASSLQGTSGYTF. DNA for the CDR3: TGCGCCAGCAGCCTACAGGGTACGAGTGGCTACACCTTC.

The V and J genes are TRBV5-4 and TRBJ2-7, with 9 bases fitting TRBD1. Germline V gene lookup returns CDR1 SGHNT and CDR2 YYREEE (reference sequence). The CDR3 consists of 15 residues. Unmatched junction bases numbered 7, after V lost 3 bases and J lost 3 bases. The CDR3 spells CASSSPGQGHYEQYF. For the CDR3, the DNA is TGTGCCAGCAGCTCTCCGGGACAGGGTCACTACGAGCAGTACTTC.

The J gene is TRBJ2-7, the V gene TRBV6-6; TRBD1 agrees at 9 bases. The CDR3 spans 14 residues. V gave up 2 bases and J gave up 5 bases; unmatched junction bases: 4. The germline CDR1 and CDR2 sequences are MNHNY and SVGAGI (reference sequence). The CDR3 nucleotides are TGTGCCAGCAGTTACGGAGGACAGGGGAACGAGCAGTACTTC. This translates into CASSYGGQGNEQYF.

This chain connects TRBV4-3 to TRBJ1-1; the D gene is possibly TRBD1 (5 bases). Trimming took off 0 bases at V and 4 bases at J, with 9 bases between the two ends. This CDR3 spans 14 amino acids. CDR1 is LGHNA, CDR2 YSLEER, per germline. The CDR3 DNA is TGCGCCAGCAGCCAAGATTTGGGGGGCACTGAAGCTTTCTTT. This encodes CASSQDLGGTEAFF.

This chain links TRBV30 with TRBJ2-1; TRBD1 agrees at 7 bases. The CDR3 is made up of 13 amino acids. Per germline, CDR1 GTSNPN and CDR2 SVGIG (reference sequence). Germline trimming cut 4 bases from V and 3 bases from J; bases unmatched to any gene: 3. CDR3 sequence reads: CAWNHRGYNEQFF. In nucleotides, the CDR3 is TGTGCCTGGAACCACAGGGGCTACAATGAGCAGTTCTTC.

The gene calls are TRBV19 and TRBJ1-3; 7 bases map to TRBD1. CDR1 and CDR2 from the germline V gene are LNHDA and SQIVND (reference sequence). The V gene end was trimmed by 3 bases and the J gene end by 4 bases; junction bases not matched to a gene: 3. CDR3 length: 14 amino acids. The CDR3 nucleotides are TGTGCCAGTAGTATTACAGGGGACGGAAACACCATATATTTT. Translated, it gives CASSITGDGNTIYF.

V and J are TRBV6-2 or TRBV6-3 and TRBJ2-5; D call uncertain. V was clipped by 0 bases and J by 5 bases, with 4 bases between them. The CDR3 extends over 12 amino acids. CDR1 is MNHEY, CDR2 SVGEGT, per germline. This CDR3 reads CASSYSEETQYF. DNA for the CDR3: TGTGCCAGCAGTTACTCAGAGGAGACCCAGTACTTC.

This clone has just one count. This chain connects TRBV23-1 to TRBJ1-5; 8 nucleotides line up with TRBD1. TRBV23-1 counts as an open reading frame of uncertain function. CDR3 length: 20 residues. After removal of 0 bases from V and 4 bases from J, the junction contained 17 bases not matched to a gene. The CDR3 here is CASSQSESRQGAMENQPQHF. CDR3 in DNA: TGCGCCAGCAGTCAATCCGAGTCGAGGCAGGGGGCGATGGAGAATCAGCCCCAGCATTTT.

The chain is built from TRBV4-3 and TRBJ1-6; 8 bases fit TRBD1. V shed 10 bases, J shed 4 bases, and the junction held 12 bases outside the gene matches. CDR1 and CDR2 from the germline V gene are LGHNA and YSLEER. The CDR3 consists of 16 residues. CDR3 loop: CATAKTGTGYNSPLHF. CDR3 bases: TGCGCCACGGCCAAAACCGGGACAGGTTATAATTCACCCCTCCACTTT.

The gene calls are TRBV9 and TRBJ2-7, with D possibly TRBD1 on 5 matching bases. Germline CDR1 reads SGDLS; CDR2 reads YYNGEE. This CDR3 comprises 14 residues. V lost 3 bases and J lost 0, with 10 bases in between. The CDR3 region has the DNA TGTGCCAGCAGCGAATCAGGGATCTCCTACGAGCAGTACTTC. Translation gives CASSESGISYEQYF.

In its sample, this clone was seen once. The J gene is TRBJ1-3, the V gene TRBV21-1. TRBV21-1 is reported as a pseudogene. This CDR3 is built from 16 residues. The CDR3 bases are TGTGCCAGCAGCCCGGCGGCCCTCGGGGGAGGAAACACCATATATTTT. This encodes CASSPAALGGGNTIYF.

By share, this clone counts as medium-sized. The chain uses TRBV18 and TRBJ2-1; TRBD1 might be the D (5 bases). V lost 6 bases and J 3 bases, leaving 12 bases between the germline ends. The CDR3 loop spans 14 amino acids. Germline loops: CDR1 KGHSH, CDR2 LQKENI. For the CDR3, the DNA is TGTGCCAGCTCGGTCCAGGGCTACTACAATGAGCAGTTCTTC. Encoded protein: CASSVQGYYNEQFF.

The J gene is TRBJ2-5, the V gene TRBV3-1 (or the pseudogene TRBV3-2), with 11 bases lining up with TRBD2. The V gene's germline CDR1 is LGHDT and CDR2 YNNKEL (reference sequence). This CDR3 spans 16 amino acids. With V trimmed by 1 base and J by 2 bases, 3 bases remained unmatched. CDR3 loop: CASSQALAGGQETQYF. DNA for the CDR3: TGTGCCAGCAGCCAAGCCCTAGCGGGGGGTCAAGAGACCCAGTACTTC.

The chain carries TRBV5-4 and TRBJ2-1, with 9 bases identical to TRBD2. The CDR3 has 16 residues. Germline V gene sequence: CDR1 SGHNT, CDR2 YYREEE (reference sequence). V lost 0 bases to trimming and J lost 6 bases; unmatched junction nucleotides: 7. DNA for the CDR3: TGTGCCAGCAGCTTGGCCGCGCGGGAGGGACCCAATGAGCAGTTCTTC. Encoded protein: CASSLAAREGPNEQFF.